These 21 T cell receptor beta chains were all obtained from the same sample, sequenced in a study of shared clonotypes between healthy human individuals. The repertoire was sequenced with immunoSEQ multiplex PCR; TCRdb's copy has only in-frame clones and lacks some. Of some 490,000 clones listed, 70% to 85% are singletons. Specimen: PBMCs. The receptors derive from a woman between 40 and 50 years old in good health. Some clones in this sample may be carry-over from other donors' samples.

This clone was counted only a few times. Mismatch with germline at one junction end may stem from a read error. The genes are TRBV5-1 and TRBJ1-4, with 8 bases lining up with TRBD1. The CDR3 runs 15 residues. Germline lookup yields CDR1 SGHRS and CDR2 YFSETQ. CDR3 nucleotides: TGCGCCAGCAGCTTGGATCAGGGGGCTAAGGAAAAACTGTTTTTT. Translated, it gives CASSLDQGAKEKLFF.

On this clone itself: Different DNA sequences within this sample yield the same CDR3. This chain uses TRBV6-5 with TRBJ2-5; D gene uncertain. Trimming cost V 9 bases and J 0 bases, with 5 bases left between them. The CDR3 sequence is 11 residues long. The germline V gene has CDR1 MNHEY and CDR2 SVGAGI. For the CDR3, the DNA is TGTGCCAGTAGCTACCAAGAGACCCAGTACTTC. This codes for CASSYQETQYF.

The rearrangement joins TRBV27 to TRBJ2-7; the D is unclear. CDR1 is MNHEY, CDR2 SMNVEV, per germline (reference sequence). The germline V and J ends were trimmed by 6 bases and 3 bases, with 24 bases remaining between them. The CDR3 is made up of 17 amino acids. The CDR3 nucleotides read TGTGCCAGCAGACCCACCGCCCGAAGCGAGATCGGCTACGAGCAGTACTTC. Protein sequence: CASRPTARSEIGYEQYF.

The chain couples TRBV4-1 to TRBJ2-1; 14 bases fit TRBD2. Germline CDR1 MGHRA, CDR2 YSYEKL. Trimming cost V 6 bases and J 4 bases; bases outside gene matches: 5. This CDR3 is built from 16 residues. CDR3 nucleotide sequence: TGCGCCAGCAGGACTAGCGGGAGGGCCTTATACAATGAGCAGTTCTTC. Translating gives CASRTSGRALYNEQFF.

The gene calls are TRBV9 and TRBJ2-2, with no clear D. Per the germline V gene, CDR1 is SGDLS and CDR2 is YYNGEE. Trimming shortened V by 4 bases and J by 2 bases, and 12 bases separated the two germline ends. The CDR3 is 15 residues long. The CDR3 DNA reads TGTGCCAGCAGCCCAGCCAGCAGCAACACCGGGGAGCTGTTTTTT. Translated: CASSPASSNTGELFF.

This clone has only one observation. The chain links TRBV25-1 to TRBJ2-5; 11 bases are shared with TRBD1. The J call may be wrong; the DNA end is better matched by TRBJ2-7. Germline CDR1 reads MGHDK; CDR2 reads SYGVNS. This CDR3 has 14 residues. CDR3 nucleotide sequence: TGTGCCAGCAGTCTCGGGACAGGGGGTTACGAGCAGTACTTC. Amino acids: CASSLGTGGYEQYF.

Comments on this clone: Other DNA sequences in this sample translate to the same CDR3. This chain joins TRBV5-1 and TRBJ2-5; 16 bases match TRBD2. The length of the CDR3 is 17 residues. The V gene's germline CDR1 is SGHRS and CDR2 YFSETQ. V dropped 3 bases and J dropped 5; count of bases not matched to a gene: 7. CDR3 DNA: TGCGCCAGCAGCTCGGGACTAGCGGGAGGGCCGGGGGAGACCCAGTACTTC. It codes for CASSSGLAGGPGETQYF.

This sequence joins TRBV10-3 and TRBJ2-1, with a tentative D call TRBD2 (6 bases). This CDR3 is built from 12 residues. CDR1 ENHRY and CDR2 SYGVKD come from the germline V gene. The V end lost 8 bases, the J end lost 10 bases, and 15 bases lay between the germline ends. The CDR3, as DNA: TGTGCCATCGGCCTAGGGACTTCGGAGCAGTTCTTC. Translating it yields CAIGLGTSEQFF.

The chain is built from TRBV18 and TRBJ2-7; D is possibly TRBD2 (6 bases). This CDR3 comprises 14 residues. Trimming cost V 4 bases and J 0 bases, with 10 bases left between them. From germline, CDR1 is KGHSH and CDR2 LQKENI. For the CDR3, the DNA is TGTGCCAGCTCACGTCGGGAGAGCTCCTACGAGCAGTACTTC. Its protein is CASSRRESSYEQYF.

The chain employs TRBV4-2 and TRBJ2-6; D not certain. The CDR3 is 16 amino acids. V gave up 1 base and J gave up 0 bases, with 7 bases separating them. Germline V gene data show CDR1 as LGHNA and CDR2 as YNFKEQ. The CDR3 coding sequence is TGTGCCAGCAGCCAAGGCCTCGACTCTGGGGCCAACGTCCTGACTTTC. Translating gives CASSQGLDSGANVLTF.

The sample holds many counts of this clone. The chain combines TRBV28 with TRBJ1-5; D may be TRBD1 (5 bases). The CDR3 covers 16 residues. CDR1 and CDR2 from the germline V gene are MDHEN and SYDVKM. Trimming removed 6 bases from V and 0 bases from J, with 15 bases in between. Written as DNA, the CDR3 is TGTGCCAGCAGGGAAGGGACGGGATCTAGCAATCAGCCCCAGCATTTT. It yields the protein CASREGTGSSNQPQHF.

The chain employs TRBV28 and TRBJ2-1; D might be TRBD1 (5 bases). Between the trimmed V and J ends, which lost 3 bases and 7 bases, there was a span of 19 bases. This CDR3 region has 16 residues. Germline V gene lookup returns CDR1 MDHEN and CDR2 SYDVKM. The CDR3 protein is CASSFGFYGARNEQFF. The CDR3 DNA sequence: TGTGCCAGCAGTTTCGGGTTCTATGGGGCCCGAAATGAGCAGTTCTTC. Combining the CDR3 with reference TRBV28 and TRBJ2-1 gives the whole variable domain DVKVTQSSRYLVKRTGEKVFLECVQDMDHENMFWYRQDPGLGLRLIYFSYDVKMKEKGDIPEGYSVSREKKERFSLILESASTNQTSMYLCASSFGFYGARNEQFFGPGTRLTVL.

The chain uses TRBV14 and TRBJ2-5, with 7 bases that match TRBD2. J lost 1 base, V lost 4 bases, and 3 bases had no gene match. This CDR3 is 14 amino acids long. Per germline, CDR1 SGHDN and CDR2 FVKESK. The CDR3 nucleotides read TGTGCCAGCAGCCGAGTAGCGGGCCAAGAGACCCAGTACTTC. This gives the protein CASSRVAGQETQYF.

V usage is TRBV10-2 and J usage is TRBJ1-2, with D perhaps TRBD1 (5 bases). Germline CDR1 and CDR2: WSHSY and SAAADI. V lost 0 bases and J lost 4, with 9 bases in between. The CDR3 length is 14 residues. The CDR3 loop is CASSESRRAYGYTF. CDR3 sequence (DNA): TGCGCCAGCAGTGAGTCGCGCAGGGCCTATGGCTACACCTTC.

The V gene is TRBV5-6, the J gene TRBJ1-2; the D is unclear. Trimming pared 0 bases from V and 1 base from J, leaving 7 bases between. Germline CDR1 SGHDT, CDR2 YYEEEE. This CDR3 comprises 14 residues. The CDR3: CASSLVQNNYGYTF. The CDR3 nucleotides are TGTGCCAGCAGCTTGGTCCAGAATAACTATGGCTACACCTTC.

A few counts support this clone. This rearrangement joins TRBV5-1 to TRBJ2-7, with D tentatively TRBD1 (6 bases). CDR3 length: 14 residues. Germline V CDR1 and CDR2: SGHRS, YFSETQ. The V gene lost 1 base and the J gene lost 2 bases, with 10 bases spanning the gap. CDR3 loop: CASSLSQGPYEQYF. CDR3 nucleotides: TGCGCCAGCAGCTTGAGTCAGGGGCCCTACGAGCAGTACTTC.

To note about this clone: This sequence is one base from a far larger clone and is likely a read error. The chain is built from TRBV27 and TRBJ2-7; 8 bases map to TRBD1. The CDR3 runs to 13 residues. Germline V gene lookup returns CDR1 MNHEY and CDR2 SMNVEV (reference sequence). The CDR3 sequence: CTSSQGATYEQYF. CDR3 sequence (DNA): TGTACCAGCAGCCAGGGGGCCACCTACGAGCAGTACTTC.

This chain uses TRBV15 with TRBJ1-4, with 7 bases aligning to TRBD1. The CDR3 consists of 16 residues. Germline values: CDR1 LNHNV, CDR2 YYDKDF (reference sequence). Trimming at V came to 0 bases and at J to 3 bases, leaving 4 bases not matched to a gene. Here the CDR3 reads CATSRETGLANEKLFF. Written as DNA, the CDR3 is TGTGCCACCAGCAGAGAGACAGGGTTGGCTAATGAAAAACTGTTTTTT.

The CDR3 DNA sequence: TGTGCCAGCAGCTTGGGCAAAGGACTAGCGAGCTACAATGAGCAGTTCTTC. It specifies CASSLGKGLASYNEQFF. The rearrangement links TRBV5-4 to TRBJ2-1, with TRBD2 matching 9 bases. J was trimmed by 3 bases and V by 0 bases; bases with no gene match: 7. This CDR3 comprises 17 residues. From germline, CDR1 is SGHNT and CDR2 YYREEE (reference sequence).

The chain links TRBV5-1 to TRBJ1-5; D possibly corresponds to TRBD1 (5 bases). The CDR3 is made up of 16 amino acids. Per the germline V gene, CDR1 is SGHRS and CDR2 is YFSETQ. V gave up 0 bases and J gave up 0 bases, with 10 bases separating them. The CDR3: CASSLDGDLSNQPQHF. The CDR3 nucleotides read TGCGCCAGCAGCTTGGATGGGGACCTTAGCAATCAGCCCCAGCATTTT.

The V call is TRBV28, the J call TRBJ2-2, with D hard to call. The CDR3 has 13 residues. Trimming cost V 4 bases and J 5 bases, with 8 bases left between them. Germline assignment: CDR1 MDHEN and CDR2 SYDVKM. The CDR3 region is CASSYPPTGELFF. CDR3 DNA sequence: TGTGCCAGCAGTTACCCGCCTACCGGGGAGCTGTTTTTT.